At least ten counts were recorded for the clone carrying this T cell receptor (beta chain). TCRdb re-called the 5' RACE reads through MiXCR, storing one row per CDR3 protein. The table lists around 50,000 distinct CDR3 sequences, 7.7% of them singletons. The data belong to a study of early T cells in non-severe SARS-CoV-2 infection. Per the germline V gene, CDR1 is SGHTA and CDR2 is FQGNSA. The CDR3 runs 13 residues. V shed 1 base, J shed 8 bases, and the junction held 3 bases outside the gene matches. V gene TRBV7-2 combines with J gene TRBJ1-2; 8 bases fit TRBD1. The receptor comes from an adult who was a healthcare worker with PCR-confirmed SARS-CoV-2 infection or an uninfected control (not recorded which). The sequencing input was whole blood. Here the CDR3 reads CASSLGTGLGYTF. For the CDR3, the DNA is TGTGCCAGCAGCTTAGGGACAGGGTTGGGCTACACCTTC.